The 19 T cell receptor beta chains listed next were all sequenced from one sample in a study of CD8+CD57+ T cells in acquired aplastic anemia (dated by TCRdb to 2017 to 2018). Sequencing was carried out with an Illumina HiSeq 2000. TCR beta VDJ combination and CDR3 sequence profiling used genomic DNA as the template. The public sequencing data were trimmed at Q25 with fastp and processed into clonotypes with MiXCR by TCRdb, which kept only in-frame beta chains. Entries that share a CDR3 protein sequence are merged under the most common genes and DNA. The sample has under 350,000 distinct CDR3 sequences on record, roughly half of them singletons. The top ten clones comprise around 7.6% of the sample. Sequences were obtained from sorted CD4+, CD8+, or CD8+CD57+ T cells (not recorded which) from PBMCs. The receptors derive from a human donor with severe aplastic anemia or a healthy control (not recorded which).

This clonotype has a count of ten or more. The chain carries TRBV7-2 and TRBJ2-2, with 10 bases identical to TRBD2. Germline-derived CDR1 and CDR2 are SGHTA and FQGNSA. The CDR3 runs to 15 residues. The junction had 4 bases not matched to a gene; V was cut back by 3 bases and J by 6 bases. This chain's CDR3 is CASSFRGLAPGELFF. CDR3 sequence (DNA): TGTGCCAGCAGCTTTAGGGGACTAGCGCCCGGGGAGCTGTTTTTT.

The chain combines TRBV7-8 with TRBJ1-5; unclear D gene. Trimming removed 1 base at V and 2 bases at J, with 9 bases between. The germline gives CDR1 SGHVS, CDR2 FQNEAQ. The CDR3 covers 15 residues. The CDR3 loop is CASSLGWIGNQPQHF. CDR3 sequence (DNA): TGTGCCAGCAGCTTAGGGTGGATCGGCAATCAGCCCCAGCATTTT.

The chain recombines TRBV19 with TRBJ2-5; TRBD2 is a possible D gene (6 bases). V was cut by 8 bases and J by 4 bases, with 11 bases left in between. The germline V gene encodes CDR1 LNHDA and CDR2 SQIVND (reference sequence). The CDR3 has 12 residues. In DNA form, the CDR3 reads TGTGCCAGTGGAGGCGGGACAGAGACCCAGTACTTC. This encodes CASGGGTETQYF.

This clonotype appeared many times. The chain joins TRBV19 to TRBJ2-5, with D possibly TRBD2 on 6 matching bases. Germline V gene data show CDR1 as LNHDA and CDR2 as SQIVND (reference sequence). There are 14 residues in the CDR3. Trimming shortened V by 3 bases and J by 5 bases, and 13 bases separated the two germline ends. CDR3 sequence: CASSINAGRETQYF. Here the CDR3 DNA reads TGTGCCAGTAGTATCAACGCAGGGAGGGAGACCCAGTACTTC.

In the case of this clonotype: One end of the junction varies from germline; a read error may be responsible. V gene TRBV5-6 combines with J gene TRBJ2-6; maybe TRBD1 (6 bases). CDR1 and CDR2 (germline): SGHDT, YYEEEE. The CDR3 loop spans 15 amino acids. CDR3 DNA: TGTGCCACGACAGGCCAGATATCTGGGGCCAACGCCCTGACTTTC. Protein product: CATTGQISGANALTF.

The chain combines TRBV13 with TRBJ2-3, with no clear D. CDR3 length equals 14 residues. V shed 5 bases and J shed 5 bases, with 14 bases lying between them. In germline, CDR1 is PRHDT, CDR2 FYEKMQ (reference sequence). CDR3 nucleotide sequence: TGTGCCAGCAGCCGTTCCCGGTTGGGAGATACGCAGTATTTT. It specifies CASSRSRLGDTQYF.

The genes are TRBV20-1 and TRBJ2-7; 13 bases line up with TRBD2. This CDR3 comprises 14 residues. The V gene's germline CDR1 is DFQATT and CDR2 SNEGSKA (reference sequence). Losses at the gene ends were 5 bases for V and 6 bases for J; bases not matched to a gene: 7. This CDR3 is CSAPRGLAGLEQYF. DNA for the CDR3: TGCAGTGCTCCCCGGGGACTAGCGGGACTCGAGCAGTACTTC.

The genes are TRBV7-9 and TRBJ2-7, with unresolved D. The CDR3 contains 14 residues. The V and J ends lost 1 base and 6 bases respectively, with 13 bases between them. Per the germline V gene, CDR1 is SEHNR and CDR2 is FQNEAQ (reference sequence). CDR3 sequence (DNA): TGTGCCAGCAGCTTAGATCTCCGGAGTTTCGAGCAGTACTTC. It yields the protein CASSLDLRSFEQYF.

The V and J genes are TRBV7-9 and TRBJ1-5; no definite D call. The CDR3 runs 16 residues. Germline V gene lookup returns CDR1 SEHNR and CDR2 FQNEAQ (reference sequence). Trimming cost V 5 bases and J 0 bases, with 14 bases left between them. The CDR3 spells CASSRWTGNSNQPQHF. The CDR3 DNA follows: TGTGCCAGCAGCCGCTGGACGGGGAATAGCAATCAGCCCCAGCATTTT.

The sample holds many counts of this clonotype. This chain joins TRBV20-1 and TRBJ2-5, with no clear D. The CDR3 is 13 amino acids. Trimming stripped 5 bases from V and 2 bases from J, with 12 bases between. Germline V CDR1 and CDR2: DFQATT, SNEGSKA (reference sequence). In nucleotides, the CDR3 is TGCAGTGCTCTTCCGGTAGCACAAGAGACCCAGTACTTC. Residues: CSALPVAQETQYF.

The V gene is TRBV5-4, the J gene TRBJ1-1; 9 bases line up with TRBD1. The CDR3 consists of 15 residues. CDR1 is SGHNT, CDR2 YYREEE, per germline (reference sequence). Trimming cost V 4 bases and J 4 bases; bases outside gene matches: 8. The CDR3 DNA follows: TGTGCCAGCAGCCCGGGACAGGGCGGTCGCACTGAAGCTTTCTTT. This encodes CASSPGQGGRTEAFF.

Ten or more counts support this clonotype. This chain uses TRBV5-1 with TRBJ2-1; a possible D gene is TRBD2 (7 bases). Germline-derived CDR1 and CDR2 are SGHRS and YFSETQ. The CDR3 contains 16 residues. V lost 4 bases, J lost 3 bases, and 17 bases lay in between. CDR3 sequence (DNA): TGCGCCAGCAGCGTGGAAGGGGGGGGGCACTACAATGAGCAGTTCTTC. This gives the protein CASSVEGGGHYNEQFF.

This chain uses TRBV7-9 with TRBJ2-2; D is undetermined. V lost 5 bases and J 0 bases, leaving 10 bases between the germline ends. The CDR3 extends over 15 amino acids. In germline, CDR1 is SEHNR, CDR2 FQNEAQ (reference sequence). CDR3 amino acids: CASSAPGANTGELFF. The CDR3, as DNA: TGTGCCAGCAGCGCCCCTGGTGCGAACACCGGGGAGCTGTTTTTT.

The V and J genes are TRBV25-1 and TRBJ2-3; tentatively, D is TRBD2 (5 bases). V was pared by 7 bases and J by 2 bases, with 13 bases between. Germline CDR1 reads MGHDK; CDR2 reads SYGVNS. The CDR3 extends over 14 amino acids. DNA for the CDR3: TGTGCCAGCACGGACGGGGTTTACACAGATACGCAGTATTTT. Encoded protein: CASTDGVYTDTQYF.

The gene calls are TRBV2 and TRBJ2-7, with 10 bases fitting TRBD2. This CDR3 is 15 amino acids long. Germline trimming cut 6 bases from V and 5 bases from J; bases unmatched to any gene: 10. CDR1 and CDR2 (germline): SNHLY, FYNNEI. CDR3 nucleotides: TGTGCCAGCAGCGCGGTTCTAGCGGGAGTCGACGAGCAGTACTTC. Translating it yields CASSAVLAGVDEQYF.

This clonotype was counted at least ten times. CDR3 sequence: CASSLRGQAPGYEQYF. The CDR3 DNA reads TGTGCCAGCAGCTTAAGGGGACAGGCCCCAGGGTACGAGCAGTACTTC. The rearrangement uses TRBV7-2 and TRBJ2-7; TRBD1 matches 8 bases. The germline V gene encodes CDR1 SGHTA and CDR2 FQGNSA. Losses at the gene ends were 2 bases for V and 4 bases for J; bases not matched to a gene: 10. This CDR3 has 16 residues.

This clonotype was observed a handful of times. V usage is TRBV10-3 and J usage is TRBJ1-2; TRBD1 agrees at 9 bases. Germline loops: CDR1 ENHRY, CDR2 SYGVKD. J gave up 6 bases and V 1 base, and 0 bases lay outside the gene matches. This CDR3 is 13 amino acids long. The CDR3 here is CAISEWTGDGYTF. The DNA for the CDR3 is TGTGCCATCAGTGAGTGGACAGGGGATGGCTACACCTTC.

Of note for this clonotype: In this CDR3 the conserved last residue, phenylalanine or tryptophan, is missing, so a read error is likely. The genes are TRBV7-2 and TRBJ1-1; D unresolved. CDR3 length: 12 residues. Trimming left V 3 bases short and J 8 bases short, with 10 bases between. Germline CDR1 is SGHTA and CDR2 is FQGNSA. The CDR3 spells CASSLYGTEAFL. CDR3 sequence (DNA): TGTGCCAGCAGCTTGTATGGAACCGAAGCTTTCCTT.

There are many counts of this clonotype. V usage is TRBV20-1 and J usage is TRBJ2-7; perhaps TRBD2 as D (5 bases). In germline, CDR1 is DFQATT, CDR2 SNEGSKA (reference sequence). The CDR3 sequence is 13 residues long. V was trimmed by 6 bases and J by 9 bases, leaving 21 bases between them. The DNA of the CDR3 is TGCAGTGCCCAAGAAGACGGGGTCGGTGGGCAGTACTTC. Its protein product is CSAQEDGVGGQYF.